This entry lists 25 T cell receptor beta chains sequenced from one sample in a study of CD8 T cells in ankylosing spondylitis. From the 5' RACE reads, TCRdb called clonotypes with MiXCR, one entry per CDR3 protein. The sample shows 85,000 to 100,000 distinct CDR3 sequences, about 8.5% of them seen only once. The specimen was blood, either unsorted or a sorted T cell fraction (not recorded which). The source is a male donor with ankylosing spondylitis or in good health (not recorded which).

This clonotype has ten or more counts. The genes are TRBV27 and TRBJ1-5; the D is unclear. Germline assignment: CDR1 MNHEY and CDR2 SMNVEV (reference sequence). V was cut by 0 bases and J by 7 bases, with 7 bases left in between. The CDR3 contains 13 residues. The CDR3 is CASSLSRRQPQHF. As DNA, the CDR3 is TGTGCCAGCAGTTTATCGCGGCGGCAGCCCCAGCATTTT.

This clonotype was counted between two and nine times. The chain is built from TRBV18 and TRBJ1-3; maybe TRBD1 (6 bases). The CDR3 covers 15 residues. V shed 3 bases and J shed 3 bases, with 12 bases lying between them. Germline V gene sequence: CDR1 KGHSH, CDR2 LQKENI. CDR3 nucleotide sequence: TGTGCCAGCTCACCGGGGGGCTCAGGTGGAAACACCATATATTTT. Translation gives CASSPGGSGGNTIYF. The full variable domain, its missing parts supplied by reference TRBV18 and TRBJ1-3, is NAGVMQNPRHLVRRRGQEARLRCSPMKGHSHVYWYRQLPEEGLKFMVYLQKENIIDESGMPKERFSAEFPKEGPSILRIQQVVRGDSAAYFCASSPGGSGGNTIYFGEGSWLTVV.

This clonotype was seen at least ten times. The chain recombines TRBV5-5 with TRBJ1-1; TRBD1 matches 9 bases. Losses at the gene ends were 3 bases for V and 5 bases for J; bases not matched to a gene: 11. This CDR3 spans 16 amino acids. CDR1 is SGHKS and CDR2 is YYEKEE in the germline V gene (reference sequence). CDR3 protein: CASSSGIGQGLTEAFF. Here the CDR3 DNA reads TGTGCCAGCAGCTCGGGGATCGGACAGGGGTTAACTGAAGCTTTCTTT. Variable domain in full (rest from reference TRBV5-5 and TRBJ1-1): DAGVTQSPTHLIKTRGQQVTLRCSPISGHKSVSWYQQVLGQGPQFIFQYYEKEERGRGNFPDRFSARQFPNYSSELNVNALLLGDSALYLCASSSGIGQGLTEAFFGQGTRLTVV.

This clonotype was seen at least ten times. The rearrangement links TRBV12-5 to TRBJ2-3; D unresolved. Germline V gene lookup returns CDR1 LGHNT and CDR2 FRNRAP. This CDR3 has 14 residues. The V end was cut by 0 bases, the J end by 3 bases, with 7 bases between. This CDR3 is CASGLVTATDTQYF. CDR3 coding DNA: TGTGCTAGTGGTTTGGTCACAGCGACAGATACGCAGTATTTT.

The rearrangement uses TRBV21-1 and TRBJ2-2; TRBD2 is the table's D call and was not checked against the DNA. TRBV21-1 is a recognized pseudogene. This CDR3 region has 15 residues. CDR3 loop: CASSKGAPNTGELFF. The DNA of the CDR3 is TGTGCCAGCAGCAAAGGGGCCCCGAACACCGGGGAGCTGTTTTTT.

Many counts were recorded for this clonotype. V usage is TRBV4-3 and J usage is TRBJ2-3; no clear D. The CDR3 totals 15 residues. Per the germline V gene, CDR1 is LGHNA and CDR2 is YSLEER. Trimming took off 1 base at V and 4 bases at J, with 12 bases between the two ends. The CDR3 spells CASSQVWRGADTQYF. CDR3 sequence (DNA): TGCGCCAGCAGCCAAGTCTGGAGAGGCGCAGATACGCAGTATTTT.

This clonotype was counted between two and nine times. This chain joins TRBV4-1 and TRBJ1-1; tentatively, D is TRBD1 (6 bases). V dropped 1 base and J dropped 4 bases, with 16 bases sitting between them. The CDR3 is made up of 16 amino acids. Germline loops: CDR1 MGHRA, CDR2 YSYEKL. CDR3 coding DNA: TGCGCCAGCAGCCAAGTAGGTCAGGGGATGGGCACTGAAGCTTTCTTT. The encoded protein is CASSQVGQGMGTEAFF.

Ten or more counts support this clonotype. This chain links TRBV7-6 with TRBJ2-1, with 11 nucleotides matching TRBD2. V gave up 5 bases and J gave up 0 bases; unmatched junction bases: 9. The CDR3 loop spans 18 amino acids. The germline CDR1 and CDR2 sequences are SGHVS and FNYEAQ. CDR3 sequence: CASSKGLAGPYSYNEQFF. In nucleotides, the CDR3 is TGTGCCAGCAGCAAAGGACTAGCGGGCCCGTACTCCTACAATGAGCAGTTCTTC.

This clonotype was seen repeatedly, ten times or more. CDR3 sequence reads: CASSYADRVGSTGELFF. The CDR3 nucleotides read TGTGCCAGCAGTTACGCCGACAGGGTCGGGAGCACCGGGGAGCTGTTTTTT. The genes are TRBV6-2 or TRBV6-3 and TRBJ2-2, with D perhaps TRBD1 (7 bases). Trimming removed 2 bases at V and 4 bases at J, with 17 bases between. Germline V gene sequence: CDR1 MNHEY, CDR2 SVGEGT. CDR3 length: 17 residues.

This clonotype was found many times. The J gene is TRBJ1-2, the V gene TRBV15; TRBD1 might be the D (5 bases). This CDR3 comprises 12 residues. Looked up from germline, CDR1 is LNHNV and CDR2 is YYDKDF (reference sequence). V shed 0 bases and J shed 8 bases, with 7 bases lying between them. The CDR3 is CATSREDIGYTF. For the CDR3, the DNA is TGTGCCACCAGCAGAGAGGACATAGGCTACACCTTC.

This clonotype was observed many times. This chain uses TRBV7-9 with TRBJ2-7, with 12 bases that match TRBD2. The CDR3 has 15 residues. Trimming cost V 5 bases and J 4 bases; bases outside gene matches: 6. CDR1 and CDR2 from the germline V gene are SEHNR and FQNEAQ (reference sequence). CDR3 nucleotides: TGTGCCAGCAGCCCTAGCGGGAGGGCCGAATACGAGCAGTACTTC. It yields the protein CASSPSGRAEYEQYF.

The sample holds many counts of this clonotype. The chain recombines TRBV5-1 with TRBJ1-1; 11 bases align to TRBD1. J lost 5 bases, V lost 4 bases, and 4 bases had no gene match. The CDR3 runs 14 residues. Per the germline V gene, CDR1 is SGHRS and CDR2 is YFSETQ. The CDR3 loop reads CASSVDRGRTEAFF. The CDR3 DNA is TGCGCCAGCAGCGTGGACAGGGGGCGTACTGAAGCTTTCTTT. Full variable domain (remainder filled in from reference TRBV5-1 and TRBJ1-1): KAGVTQTPRYLIKTRGQQVTLSCSPISGHRSVSWYQQTPGQGLQFLFEYFSETQRNKGNFPGRFSGRQFSNSRSEMNVSTLELGDSALYLCASSVDRGRTEAFFGQGTRLTVV.

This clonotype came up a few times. CDR3 bases: TGTGCCAGCAGCCAAGATCCCGGGGAGACTGAAGCTTTCTTT. Protein: CASSQDPGETEAFF. The V and J genes are TRBV4-2 and TRBJ1-1, with D unclear. V shed 0 bases and J shed 5 bases, with 10 bases lying between them. CDR3 length: 14 amino acids. Germline values: CDR1 LGHNA, CDR2 YNFKEQ.

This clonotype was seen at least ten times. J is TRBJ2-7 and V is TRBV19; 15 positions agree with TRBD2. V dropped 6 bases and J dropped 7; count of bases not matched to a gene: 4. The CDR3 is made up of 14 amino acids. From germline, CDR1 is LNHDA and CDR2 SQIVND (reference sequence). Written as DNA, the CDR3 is TGTGCCAGTAGAGGACTAGCGGGAGGGCATGAGCAGTACTTC. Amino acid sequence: CASRGLAGGHEQYF.

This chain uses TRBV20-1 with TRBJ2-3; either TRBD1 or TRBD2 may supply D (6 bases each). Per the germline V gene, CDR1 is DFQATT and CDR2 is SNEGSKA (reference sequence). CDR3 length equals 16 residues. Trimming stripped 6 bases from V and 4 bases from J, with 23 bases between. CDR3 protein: CSAPGARTGVADTQYF. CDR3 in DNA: TGCAGTGCCCCGGGGGCGCGGACCGGGGTGGCAGATACGCAGTATTTT.

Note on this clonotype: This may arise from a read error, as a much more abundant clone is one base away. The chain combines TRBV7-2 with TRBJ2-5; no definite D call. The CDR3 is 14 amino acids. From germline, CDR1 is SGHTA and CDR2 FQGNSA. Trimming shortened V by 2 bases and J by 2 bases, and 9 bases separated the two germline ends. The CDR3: CASSLSVAQETQYF. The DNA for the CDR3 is TGTGCCAGCAGCTTAAGTGTGGCTCAAGAGACCCAGTACTTC.

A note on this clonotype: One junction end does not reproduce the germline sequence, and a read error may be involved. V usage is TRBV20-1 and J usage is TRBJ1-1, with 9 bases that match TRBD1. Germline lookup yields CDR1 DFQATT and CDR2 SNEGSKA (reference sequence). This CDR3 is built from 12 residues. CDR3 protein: CSARTGGEEVPF. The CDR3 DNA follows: TGCAGTGCTAGAACAGGGGGCGAGGAAGTTCCATTT.

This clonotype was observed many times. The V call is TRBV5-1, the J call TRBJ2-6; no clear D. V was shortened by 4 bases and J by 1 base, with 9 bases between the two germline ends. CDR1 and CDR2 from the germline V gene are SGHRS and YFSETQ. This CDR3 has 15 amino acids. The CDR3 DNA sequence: TGCGCCAGCAGCCTAATTCAGTCTGGGGCCAACGTCCTGACTTTC. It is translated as CASSLIQSGANVLTF. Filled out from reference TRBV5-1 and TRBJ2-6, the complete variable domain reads KAGVTQTPRYLIKTRGQQVTLSCSPISGHRSVSWYQQTPGQGLQFLFEYFSETQRNKGNFPGRFSGRQFSNSRSEMNVSTLELGDSALYLCASSLIQSGANVLTFGAGSRLTVL.

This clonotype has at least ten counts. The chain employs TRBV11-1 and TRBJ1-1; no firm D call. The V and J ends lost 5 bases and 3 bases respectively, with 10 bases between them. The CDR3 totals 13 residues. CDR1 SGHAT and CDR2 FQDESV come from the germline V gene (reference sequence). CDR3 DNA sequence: TGTGCCAGCAGCGATCAGGAATACACTGAAGCTTTCTTT. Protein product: CASSDQEYTEAFF.

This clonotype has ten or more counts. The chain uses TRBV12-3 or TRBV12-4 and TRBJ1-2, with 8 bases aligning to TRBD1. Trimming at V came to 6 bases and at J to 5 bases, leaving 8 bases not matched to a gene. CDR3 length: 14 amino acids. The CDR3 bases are TGTGCCAGCAGACCGGGACAGGCAGTTTATGGCTACACCTTC. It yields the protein CASRPGQAVYGYTF.

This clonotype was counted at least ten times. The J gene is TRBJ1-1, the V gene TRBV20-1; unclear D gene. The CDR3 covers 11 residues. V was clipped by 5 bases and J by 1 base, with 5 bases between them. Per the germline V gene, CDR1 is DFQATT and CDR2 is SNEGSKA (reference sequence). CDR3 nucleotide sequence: TGCAGTGCTCTGGGGAACACTGAAGCTTTCTTT. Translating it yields CSALGNTEAFF.

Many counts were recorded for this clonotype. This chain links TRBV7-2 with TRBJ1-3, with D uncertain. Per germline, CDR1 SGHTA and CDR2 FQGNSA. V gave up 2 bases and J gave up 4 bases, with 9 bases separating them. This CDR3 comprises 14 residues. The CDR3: CASSLRSSGNTIYF. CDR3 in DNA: TGTGCCAGCAGCTTACGTTCGTCCGGAAACACCATATATTTT.

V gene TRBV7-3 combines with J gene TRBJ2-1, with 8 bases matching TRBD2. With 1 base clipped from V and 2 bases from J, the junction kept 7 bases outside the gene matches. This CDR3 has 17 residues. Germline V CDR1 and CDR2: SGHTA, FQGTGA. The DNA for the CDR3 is TGTGCCAGCAGCTTAATGGCGGGGGGCCCTCCCTACAATGAGCAGTTCTTC. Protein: CASSLMAGGPPYNEQFF.

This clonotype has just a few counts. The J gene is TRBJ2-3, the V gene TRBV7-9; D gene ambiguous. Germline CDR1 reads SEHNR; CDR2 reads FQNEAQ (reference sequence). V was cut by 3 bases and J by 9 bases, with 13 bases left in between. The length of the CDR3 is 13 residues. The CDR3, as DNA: TGTGCCAGCAGCTTCGACTGGGGTCAGACGCAGTATTTT. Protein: CASSFDWGQTQYF.

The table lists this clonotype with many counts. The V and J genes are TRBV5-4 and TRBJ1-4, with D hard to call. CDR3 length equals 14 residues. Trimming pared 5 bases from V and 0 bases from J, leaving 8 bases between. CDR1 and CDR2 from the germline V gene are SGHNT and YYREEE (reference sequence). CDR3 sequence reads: CASSSFATNEKLFF. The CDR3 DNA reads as TGTGCCAGCAGTAGCTTTGCAACTAATGAAAAACTGTTTTTT.